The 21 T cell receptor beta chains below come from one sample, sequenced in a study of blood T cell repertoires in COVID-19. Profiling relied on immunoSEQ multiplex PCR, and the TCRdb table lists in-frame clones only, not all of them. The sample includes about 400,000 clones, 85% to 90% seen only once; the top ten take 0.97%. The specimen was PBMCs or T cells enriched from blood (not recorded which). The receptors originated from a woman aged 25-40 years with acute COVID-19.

The CDR3 is CASSDFQGGAFF. In nucleotides, the CDR3 is TGCGCCAGCAGTGATTTCCAGGGTGGTGCTTTCTTT. V gene TRBV10-1 combines with J gene TRBJ1-1; possible D gene TRBD1, 5 bases. This CDR3 contains 12 residues. Looked up from germline, CDR1 is WNHNN and CDR2 is SYGVQD (reference sequence). V lost 3 bases, J lost 11 bases, and 13 bases lay in between.

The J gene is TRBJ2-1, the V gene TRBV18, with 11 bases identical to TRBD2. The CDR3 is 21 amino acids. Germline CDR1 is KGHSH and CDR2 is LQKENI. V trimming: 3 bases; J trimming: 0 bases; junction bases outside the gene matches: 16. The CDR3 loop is CASSPYMSLAGGSVSYNEQFF. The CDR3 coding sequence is TGTGCCAGCTCACCCTACATGTCCCTAGCGGGGGGTTCTGTCTCCTACAATGAGCAGTTCTTC. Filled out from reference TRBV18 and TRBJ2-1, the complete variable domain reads NAGVMQNPRHLVRRRGQEARLRCSPMKGHSHVYWYRQLPEEGLKFMVYLQKENIIDESGMPKERFSAEFPKEGPSILRIQQVVRGDSAAYFCASSPYMSLAGGSVSYNEQFFGPGTRLTVL.

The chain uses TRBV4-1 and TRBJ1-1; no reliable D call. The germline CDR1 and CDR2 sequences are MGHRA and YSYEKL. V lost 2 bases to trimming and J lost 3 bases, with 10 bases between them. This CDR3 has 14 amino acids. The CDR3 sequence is CASSQKPGDTEAFF. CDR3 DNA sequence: TGCGCCAGCAGCCAAAAGCCCGGTGACACTGAAGCTTTCTTT.

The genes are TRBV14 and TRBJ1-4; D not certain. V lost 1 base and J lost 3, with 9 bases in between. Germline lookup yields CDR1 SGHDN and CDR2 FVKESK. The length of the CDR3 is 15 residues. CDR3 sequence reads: CASSQVRQSNEKLFF. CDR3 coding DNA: TGTGCCAGCAGCCAAGTGAGGCAATCTAATGAAAAACTGTTTTTT.

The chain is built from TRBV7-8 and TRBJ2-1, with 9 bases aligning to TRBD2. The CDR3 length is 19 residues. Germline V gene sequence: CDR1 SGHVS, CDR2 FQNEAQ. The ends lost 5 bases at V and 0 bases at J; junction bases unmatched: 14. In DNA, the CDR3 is TGTGCCAGCAGCCAGACTCGCGGGGGGGCCTCCTCCTCCTACAATGAGCAGTTCTTC. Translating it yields CASSQTRGGASSSYNEQFF.

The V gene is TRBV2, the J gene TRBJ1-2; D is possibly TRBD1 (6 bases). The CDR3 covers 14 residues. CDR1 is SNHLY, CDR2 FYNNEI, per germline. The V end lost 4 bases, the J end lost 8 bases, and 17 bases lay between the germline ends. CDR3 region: CASSGRRGADGYTF. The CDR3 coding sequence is TGTGCCAGCAGTGGACGCAGGGGCGCGGACGGCTACACCTTC.

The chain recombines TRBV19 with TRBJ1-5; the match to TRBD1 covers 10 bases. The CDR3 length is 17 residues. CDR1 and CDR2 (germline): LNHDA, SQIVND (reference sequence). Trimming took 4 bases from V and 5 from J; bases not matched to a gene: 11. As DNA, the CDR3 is TGTGCCAGTAGTACTCTTTGGGACAGGGGAACGGATCAGCCCCAGCATTTT. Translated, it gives CASSTLWDRGTDQPQHF.

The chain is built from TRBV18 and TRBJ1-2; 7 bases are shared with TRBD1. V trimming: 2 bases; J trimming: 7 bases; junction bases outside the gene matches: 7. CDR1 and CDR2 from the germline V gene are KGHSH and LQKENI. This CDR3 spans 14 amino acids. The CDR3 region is CASSPTTGEGGYTF. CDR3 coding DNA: TGTGCCAGCTCACCAACAACAGGGGAAGGTGGCTACACCTTC. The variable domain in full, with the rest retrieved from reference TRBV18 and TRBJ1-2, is NAGVMQNPRHLVRRRGQEARLRCSPMKGHSHVYWYRQLPEEGLKFMVYLQKENIIDESGMPKERFSAEFPKEGPSILRIQQVVRGDSAAYFCASSPTTGEGGYTFGSGTRLTVV.

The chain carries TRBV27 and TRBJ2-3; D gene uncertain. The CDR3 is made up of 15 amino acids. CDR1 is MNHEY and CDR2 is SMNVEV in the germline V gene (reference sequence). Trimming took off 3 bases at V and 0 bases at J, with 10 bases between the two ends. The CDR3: CASSFGQASTDTQYF. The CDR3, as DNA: TGTGCCAGCAGTTTTGGTCAGGCTAGCACAGATACGCAGTATTTT.

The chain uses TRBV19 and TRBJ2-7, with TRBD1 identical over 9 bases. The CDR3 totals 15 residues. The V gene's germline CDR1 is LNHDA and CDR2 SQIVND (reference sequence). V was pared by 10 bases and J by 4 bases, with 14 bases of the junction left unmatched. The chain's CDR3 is CATRGPGQGWYEQYF. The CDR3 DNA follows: TGTGCCACCAGGGGCCCGGGACAGGGTTGGTACGAGCAGTACTTC.

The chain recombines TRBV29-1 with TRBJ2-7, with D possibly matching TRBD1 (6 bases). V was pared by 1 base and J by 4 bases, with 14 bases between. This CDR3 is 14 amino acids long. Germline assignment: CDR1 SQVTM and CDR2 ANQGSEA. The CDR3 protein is CSVEGAGGPYEQYF. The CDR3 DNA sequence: TGCAGCGTTGAAGGAGCTGGGGGCCCTTACGAGCAGTACTTC.

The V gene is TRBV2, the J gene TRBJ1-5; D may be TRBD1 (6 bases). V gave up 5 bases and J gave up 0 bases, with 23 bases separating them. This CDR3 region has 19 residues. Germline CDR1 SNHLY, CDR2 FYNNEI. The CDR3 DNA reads TGTGCCAGCAGTACCGAGGACAGTCCCGCACCTTATAGCAATCAGCCCCAGCATTTT. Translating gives CASSTEDSPAPYSNQPQHF.

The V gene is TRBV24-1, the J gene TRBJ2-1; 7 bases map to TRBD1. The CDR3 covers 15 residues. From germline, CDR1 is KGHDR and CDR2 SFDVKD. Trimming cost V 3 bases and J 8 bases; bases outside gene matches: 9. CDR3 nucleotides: TGTGCCACCAGTGATCGAGACAGGGCCAGCGATGAGCAGTTCTTC. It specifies CATSDRDRASDEQFF.

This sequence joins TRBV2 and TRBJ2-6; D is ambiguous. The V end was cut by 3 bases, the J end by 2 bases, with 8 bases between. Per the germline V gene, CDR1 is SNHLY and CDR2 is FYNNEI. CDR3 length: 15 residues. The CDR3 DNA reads TGTGCCAGCAGTGACCTCGAGGCTGGGGCCAACGTCCTGACTTTC. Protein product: CASSDLEAGANVLTF.

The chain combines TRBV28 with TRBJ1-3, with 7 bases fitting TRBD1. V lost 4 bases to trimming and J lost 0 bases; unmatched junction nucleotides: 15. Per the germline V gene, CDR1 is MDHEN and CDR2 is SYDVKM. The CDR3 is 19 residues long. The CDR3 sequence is CASSSSISGGVSSGNTIYF. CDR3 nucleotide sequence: TGTGCCAGCAGTTCGTCAATCTCAGGGGGAGTAAGCTCTGGAAACACCATATATTTT.

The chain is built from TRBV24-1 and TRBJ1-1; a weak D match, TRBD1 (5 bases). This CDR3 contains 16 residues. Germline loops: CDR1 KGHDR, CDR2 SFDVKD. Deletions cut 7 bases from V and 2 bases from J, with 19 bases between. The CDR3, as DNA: TGTGCCACCAGCGCTTCCGGGAGAGGGACCAACACTGAAGCTTTCTTT. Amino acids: CATSASGRGTNTEAFF.

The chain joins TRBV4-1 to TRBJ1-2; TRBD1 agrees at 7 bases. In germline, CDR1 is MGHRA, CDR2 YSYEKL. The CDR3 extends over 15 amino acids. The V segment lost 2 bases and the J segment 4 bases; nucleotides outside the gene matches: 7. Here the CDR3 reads CASSQRTGDSYGYTF. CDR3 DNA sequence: TGCGCCAGCAGCCAACGAACAGGGGATAGCTATGGCTACACCTTC.

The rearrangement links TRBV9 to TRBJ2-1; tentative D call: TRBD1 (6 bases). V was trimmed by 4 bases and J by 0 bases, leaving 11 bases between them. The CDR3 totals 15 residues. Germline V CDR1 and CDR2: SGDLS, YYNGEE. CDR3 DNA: TGTGCCAGCAGCCCGCGGACAGTCTCCTACAATGAGCAGTTCTTC. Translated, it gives CASSPRTVSYNEQFF. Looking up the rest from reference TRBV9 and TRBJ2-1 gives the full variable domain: DSGVTQTPKHLITATGQRVTLRCSPRSGDLSVYWYQQSLDQGLQFLIQYYNGEERAKGNILERFSAQQFPDLHSELNLSSLELGDSALYFCASSPRTVSYNEQFFGPGTRLTVL.

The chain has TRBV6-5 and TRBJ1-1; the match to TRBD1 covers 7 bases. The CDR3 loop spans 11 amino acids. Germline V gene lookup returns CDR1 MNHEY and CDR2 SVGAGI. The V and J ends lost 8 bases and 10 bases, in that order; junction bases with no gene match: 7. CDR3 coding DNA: TGTGCCAGCGACGACAGGGCAGTAGCTTTCTTT. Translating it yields CASDDRAVAFF.

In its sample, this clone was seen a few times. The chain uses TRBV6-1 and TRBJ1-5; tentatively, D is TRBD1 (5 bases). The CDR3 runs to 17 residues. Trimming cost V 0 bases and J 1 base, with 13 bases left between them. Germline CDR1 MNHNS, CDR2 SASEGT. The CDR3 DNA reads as TGTGCCAGCAGTGAAGCGCGGGGCGATTTAAGCAATCAGCCCCAGCATTTT. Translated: CASSEARGDLSNQPQHF.

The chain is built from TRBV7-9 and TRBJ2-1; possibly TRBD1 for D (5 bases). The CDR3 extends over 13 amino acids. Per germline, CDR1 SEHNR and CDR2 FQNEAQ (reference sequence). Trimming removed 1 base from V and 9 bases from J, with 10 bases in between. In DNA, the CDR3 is TGTGCCAGCAGCTTAGTAGGGGTTCCTGAGCAGTTCTTC. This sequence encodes CASSLVGVPEQFF.